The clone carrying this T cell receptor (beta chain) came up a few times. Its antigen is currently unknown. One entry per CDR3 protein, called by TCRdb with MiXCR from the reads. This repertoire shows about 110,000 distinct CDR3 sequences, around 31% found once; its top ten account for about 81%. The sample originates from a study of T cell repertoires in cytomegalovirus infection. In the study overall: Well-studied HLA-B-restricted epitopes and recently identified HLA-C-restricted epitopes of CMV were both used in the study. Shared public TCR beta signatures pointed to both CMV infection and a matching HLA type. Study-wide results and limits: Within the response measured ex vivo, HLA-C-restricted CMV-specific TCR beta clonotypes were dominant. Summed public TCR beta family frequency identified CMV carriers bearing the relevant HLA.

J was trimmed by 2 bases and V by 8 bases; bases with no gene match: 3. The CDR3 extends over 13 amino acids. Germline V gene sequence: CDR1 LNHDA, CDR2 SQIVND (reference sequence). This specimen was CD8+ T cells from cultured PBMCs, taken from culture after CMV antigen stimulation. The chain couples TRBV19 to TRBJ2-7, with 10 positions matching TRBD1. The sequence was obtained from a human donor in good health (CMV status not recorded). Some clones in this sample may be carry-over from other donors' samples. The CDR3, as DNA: TGTGCCAGTGGACAGGGGGAAGCCTACGAGCAGTACTTC. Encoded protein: CASGQGEAYEQYF.